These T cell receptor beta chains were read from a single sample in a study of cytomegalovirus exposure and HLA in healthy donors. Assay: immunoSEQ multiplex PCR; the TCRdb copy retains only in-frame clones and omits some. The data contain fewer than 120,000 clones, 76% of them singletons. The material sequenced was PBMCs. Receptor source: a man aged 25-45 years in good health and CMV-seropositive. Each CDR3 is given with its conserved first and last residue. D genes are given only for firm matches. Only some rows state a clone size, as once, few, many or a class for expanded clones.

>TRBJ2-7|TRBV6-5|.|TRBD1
TGTGCCAGCAGTCCCAGGACAGGGCTGGGAGAGCAGTACTTC
CASSPRTGLGEQYF
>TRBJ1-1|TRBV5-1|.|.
TGCGCCAGCAGCTTGGGACAGCGGAACACTGAAGCTTTCTTT
CASSLGQRNTEAFF
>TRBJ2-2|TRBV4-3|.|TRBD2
TGCGCCAGCAGCCAACGGGGGGGCACCGGGGAGCTGTTTTTT
CASSQRGGTGELFF
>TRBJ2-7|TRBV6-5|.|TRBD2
TGTGCCAGCAGTTTAGGTTGGGGGGGGGAGGAGCAGTACTTC
CASSLGWGGEEQYF
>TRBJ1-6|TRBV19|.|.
TGTGCCAGTATCCGGGGGGGGATCTACGATAATTCACCCCTCCACTTT
CASIRGGIYDNSPLHF
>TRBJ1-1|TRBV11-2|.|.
TGTGCCAGCAGCTCTATAGGGGTGGCGAACACTGAAGCTTTCTTT
CASSSIGVANTEAFF
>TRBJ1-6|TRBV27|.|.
TGTGCCAGCAGTTTAACCCACAGTTCACCCCTCCACTTT
CASSLTHSSPLHF
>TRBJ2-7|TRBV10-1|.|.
TGCGCCAGCAGTGAGTCGATTGGCAGGGGAAGGGACGAGCAGTACTTC
CASSESIGRGRDEQYF
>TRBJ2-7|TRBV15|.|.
TGTGCCACCTCTTCAGGGACACAGCTACGAGCAGTACTTTTC
CATSSGTQLRAVLF
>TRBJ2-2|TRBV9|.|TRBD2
TGTGCCAGCAGCGTAGGTACTAGCGGGAACACCGGGGAGCTGTTTTTT
CASSVGTSGNTGELFF
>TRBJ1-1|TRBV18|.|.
TGTGCCAGCTCACCATTACAGGGCCGAGGCACTGAAGCTTTCTTT
CASSPLQGRGTEAFF
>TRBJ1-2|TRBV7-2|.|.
TGTGCCAGCAGCTCCCCGGGGGTCGGGGGGGGCTACACCTTC
CASSSPGVGGGYTF
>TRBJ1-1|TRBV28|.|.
TGTGCCAGCAGTTTATGGTCAGGGGCGAACACTGAAGCTTTCTTT
CASSLWSGANTEAFF
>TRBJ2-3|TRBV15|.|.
TGTGCCACCAGCAGAGAAGGAGGGCTAGGGGCAGATACGCAGTATTTT
CATSREGGLGADTQYF
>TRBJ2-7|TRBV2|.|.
TGTGCCAGCAGTGATGGTGGCTTCTACGAGCAGTACTTC
CASSDGGFYEQYF
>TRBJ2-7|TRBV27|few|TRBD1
TGTGCCAGCAGTCCAAGGACAGGCGACTACGAGCAGTACTTC
CASSPRTGDYEQYF
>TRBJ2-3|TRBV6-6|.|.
TGTGCCATCGACGCTAGGGGATCTAGCACAGATACGCAGTATTTT
CAIDARGSSTDTQYF